This T cell receptor (beta chain) is drawn from a study of blood T cell repertoires in COVID-19. The CDR3 is 14 residues long. Germline lookup yields CDR1 ENHRY and CDR2 SYGVKD. V was cut by 2 bases and J by 4 bases, with 11 bases left in between. In its sample, this clone was seen once. The data were produced by immunoSEQ multiplex PCR, yet TCRdb's version contains in-frame clones alone and is incomplete. This sample carries 200,000 to 250,000 clones, 80% to 90% of them seen once, and the ten largest clones take 2.5% to 3.5%. The V gene is TRBV10-3, the J gene TRBJ1-2; no definite D call. The sample taken for sequencing was PBMCs or T cells enriched from blood (not recorded which). The clonotype was recovered from a woman aged 45 to 65 in a cohort exposed to, infected with or recovered from COVID-19 (not recorded which). CDR3 sequence reads: CAISESSVLYGYTF. The CDR3 nucleotides read TGTGCCATCAGTGAGAGCTCTGTGCTCTATGGCTACACCTTC.